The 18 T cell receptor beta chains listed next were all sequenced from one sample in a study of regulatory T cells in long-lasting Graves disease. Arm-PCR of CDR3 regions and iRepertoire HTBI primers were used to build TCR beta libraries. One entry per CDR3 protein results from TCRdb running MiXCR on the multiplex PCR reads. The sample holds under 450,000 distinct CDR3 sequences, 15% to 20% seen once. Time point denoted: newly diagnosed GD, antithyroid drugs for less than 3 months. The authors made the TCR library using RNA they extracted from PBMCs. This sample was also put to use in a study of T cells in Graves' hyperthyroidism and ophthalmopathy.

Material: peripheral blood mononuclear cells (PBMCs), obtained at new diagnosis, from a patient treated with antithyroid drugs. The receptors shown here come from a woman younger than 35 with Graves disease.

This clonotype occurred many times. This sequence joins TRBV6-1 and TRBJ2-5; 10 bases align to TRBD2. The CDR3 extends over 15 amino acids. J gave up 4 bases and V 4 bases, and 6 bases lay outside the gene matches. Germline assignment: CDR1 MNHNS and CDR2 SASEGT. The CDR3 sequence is CASSGGAGGPETQYF. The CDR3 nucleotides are TGTGCCAGCAGTGGAGGAGCGGGGGGGCCAGAGACCCAGTACTTC.

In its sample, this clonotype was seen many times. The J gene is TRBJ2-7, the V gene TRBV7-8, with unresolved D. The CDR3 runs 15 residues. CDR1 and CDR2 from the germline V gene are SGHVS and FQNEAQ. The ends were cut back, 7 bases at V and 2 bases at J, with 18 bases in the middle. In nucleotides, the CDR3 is TGTGCCAGCACCGCTTCCGGAACATTTACCTACGAGCAGTACTTC. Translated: CASTASGTFTYEQYF.

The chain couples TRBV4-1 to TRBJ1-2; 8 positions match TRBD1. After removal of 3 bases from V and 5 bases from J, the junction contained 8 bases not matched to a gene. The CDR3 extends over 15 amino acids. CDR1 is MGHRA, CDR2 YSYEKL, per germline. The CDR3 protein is CASSQRGQEIYGYTF. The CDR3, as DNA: TGCGCCAGCAGCCAGAGGGGACAGGAGATATATGGCTACACCTTC.

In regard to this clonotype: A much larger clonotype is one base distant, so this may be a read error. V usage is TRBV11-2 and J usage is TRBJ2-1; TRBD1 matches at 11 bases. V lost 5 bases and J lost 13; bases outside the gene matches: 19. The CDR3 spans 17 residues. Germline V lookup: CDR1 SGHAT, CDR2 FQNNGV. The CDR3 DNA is TGTGCCAGCAGCCCTCAACCGTCGGACAGGGGGCGAGAGACCCAGTTCTTC. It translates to CASSPQPSDRGRETQFF.

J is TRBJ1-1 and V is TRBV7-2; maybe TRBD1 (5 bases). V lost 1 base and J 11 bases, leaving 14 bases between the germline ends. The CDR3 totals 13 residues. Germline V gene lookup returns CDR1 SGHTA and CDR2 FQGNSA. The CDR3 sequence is CASSLGAGREAFF. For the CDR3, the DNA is TGTGCCAGCAGCTTAGGGGCGGGCAGGGAGGCTTTCTTT.

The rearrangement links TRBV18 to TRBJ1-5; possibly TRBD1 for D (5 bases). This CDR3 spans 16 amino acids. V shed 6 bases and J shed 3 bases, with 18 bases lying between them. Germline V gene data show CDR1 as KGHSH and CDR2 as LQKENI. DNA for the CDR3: TGTGCCAGCTCTCCCTCCGGGGGGGTCCACAATCAGCCCCAGCATTTT. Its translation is CASSPSGGVHNQPQHF.

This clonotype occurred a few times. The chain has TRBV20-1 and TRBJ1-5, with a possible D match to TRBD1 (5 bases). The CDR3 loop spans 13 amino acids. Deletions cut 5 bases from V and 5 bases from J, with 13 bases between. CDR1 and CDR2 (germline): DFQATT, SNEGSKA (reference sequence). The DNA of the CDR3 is TGCAGTGCTGTTAACGTAGGGGATCAGCCCCAGCATTTT. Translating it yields CSAVNVGDQPQHF.

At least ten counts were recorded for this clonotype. CDR3 region: CASSWGGDLYEQYF. DNA of the CDR3: TGTGCCAGCAGTTGGGGAGGGGACCTCTACGAGCAGTACTTC. The chain employs TRBV12-3 or TRBV12-4 and TRBJ2-7, with TRBD2 identical over 7 bases. V dropped 4 bases and J dropped 3; count of bases not matched to a gene: 6. The CDR3 consists of 14 residues.

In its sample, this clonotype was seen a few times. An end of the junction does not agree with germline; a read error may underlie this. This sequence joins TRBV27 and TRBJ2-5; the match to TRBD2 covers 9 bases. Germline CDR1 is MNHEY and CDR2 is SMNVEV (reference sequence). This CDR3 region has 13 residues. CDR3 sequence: CASGLPGLASVDF. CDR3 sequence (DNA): TGTGCCAGCGGATTACCGGGACTAGCCTCGGTTGACTTC.

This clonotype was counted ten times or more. DNA of the CDR3: TGTGCCTGGAGTATAGCGGGAGTACCTAGCACAGATACGCAGTATTTT. Translated, it gives CAWSIAGVPSTDTQYF. The chain combines TRBV30 with TRBJ2-3, with TRBD2 identical over 9 bases. The CDR3 runs to 16 residues. Germline CDR1 reads GTSNPN; CDR2 reads SVGIG (reference sequence). J lost 0 bases, V lost 2 bases, and 6 bases had no gene match. Drawing the rest from reference TRBV30 and TRBJ2-3, the complete variable domain is SQTIHQWPATLVQPVGSPLSLECTVEGTSNPNLYWYRQAAGRGLQLLFYSVGIGQISSEVPQNLSASRPQDRQFILSSKKLLLSDSGFYLCAWSIAGVPSTDTQYFGPGTRLTVL.

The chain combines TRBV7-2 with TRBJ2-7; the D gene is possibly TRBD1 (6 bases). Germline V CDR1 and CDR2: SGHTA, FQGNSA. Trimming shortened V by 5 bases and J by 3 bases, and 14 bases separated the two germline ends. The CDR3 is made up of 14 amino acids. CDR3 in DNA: TGTGCCAGCAGCCCCGGGGACACGGGCTACGAGCAGTACTTC. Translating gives CASSPGDTGYEQYF.

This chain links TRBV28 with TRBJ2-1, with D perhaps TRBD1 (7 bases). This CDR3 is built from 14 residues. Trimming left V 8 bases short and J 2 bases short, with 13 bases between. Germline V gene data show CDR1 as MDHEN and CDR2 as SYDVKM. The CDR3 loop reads CASLQGGTYNEQFF. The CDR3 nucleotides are TGTGCCAGCCTCCAGGGGGGTACCTACAATGAGCAGTTCTTC.

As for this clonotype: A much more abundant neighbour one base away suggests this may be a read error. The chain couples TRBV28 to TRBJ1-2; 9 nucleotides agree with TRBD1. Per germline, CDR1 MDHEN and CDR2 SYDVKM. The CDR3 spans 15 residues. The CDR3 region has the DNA TGTGTCAGCAGTCCTCGGGGACAGGGCACCTATGGCTACACCTTC. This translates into CVSSPRGQGTYGYTF.

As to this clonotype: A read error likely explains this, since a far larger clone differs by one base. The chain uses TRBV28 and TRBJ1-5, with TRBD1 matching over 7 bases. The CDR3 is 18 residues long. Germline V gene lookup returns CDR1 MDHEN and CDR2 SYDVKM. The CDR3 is CASSRNRQGFEGNQPRHF. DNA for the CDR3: TGTGCCAGCAGTAGAAACCGACAGGGCTTCGAAGGCAATCAGCCCCGGCATTTT.

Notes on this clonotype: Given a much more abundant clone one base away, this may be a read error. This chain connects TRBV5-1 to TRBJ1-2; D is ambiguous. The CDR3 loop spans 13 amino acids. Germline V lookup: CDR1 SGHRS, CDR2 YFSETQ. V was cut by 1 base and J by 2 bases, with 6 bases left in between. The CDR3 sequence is CASSLLGNYGYTF. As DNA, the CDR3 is TGCGCCAGCAGCTTGCTGGGGAACTATGGCTACACCTTC. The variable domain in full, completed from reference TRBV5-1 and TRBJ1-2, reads KAGVTQTPRYLIKTRGQQVTLSCSPISGHRSVSWYQQTPGQGLQFLFEYFSETQRNKGNFPGRFSGRQFSNSRSEMNVSTLELGDSALYLCASSLLGNYGYTFGSGTRLTVV.

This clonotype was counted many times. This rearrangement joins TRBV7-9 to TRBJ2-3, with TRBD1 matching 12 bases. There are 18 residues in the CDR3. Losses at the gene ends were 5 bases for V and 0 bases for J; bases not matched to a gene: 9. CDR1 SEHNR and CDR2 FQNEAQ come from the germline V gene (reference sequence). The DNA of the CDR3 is TGTGCCAGCAGCCCCGGGACAGGGGGCTTTTCTAGCACAGATACGCAGTATTTT. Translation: CASSPGTGGFSSTDTQYF.

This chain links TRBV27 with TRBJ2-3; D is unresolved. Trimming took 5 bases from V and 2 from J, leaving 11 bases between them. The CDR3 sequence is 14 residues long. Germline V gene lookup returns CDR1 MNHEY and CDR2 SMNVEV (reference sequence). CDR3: CASSPNVITDTQYF. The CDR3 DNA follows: TGTGCCAGCAGTCCTAACGTCATCACAGATACGCAGTATTTT.

The CDR3 protein is CSAIKRGGGETQYF. CDR3 DNA: TGCAGTGCTATTAAACGGGGGGGTGGAGAGACCCAGTACTTC. This rearrangement joins TRBV20-1 to TRBJ2-5; 8 bases fit TRBD2. Germline lookup yields CDR1 DFQATT and CDR2 SNEGSKA (reference sequence). After removal of 4 bases from V and 4 bases from J, the junction contained 8 bases not matched to a gene. The CDR3 spans 14 residues.